The 10 T cell receptor beta chains reported below all come from one sample, sequenced in a study of CD8+CD57+ T cells in acquired aplastic anemia. Patients selected for sequencing had displayed CD8+CD57+ cell expansion by flow cytometry. The template used for profiling TCR beta VDJ and CDR3 was genomic DNA. One entry per CDR3 protein results from TCRdb running MiXCR on the reads. In the table there are about 180,000 distinct CDR3 sequences, about half of which are singletons. Source material: sorted CD4+, CD8+, or CD8+CD57+ T cells (not recorded which) from PBMCs. All receptors come from a human donor with aplastic anemia.

The gene calls are TRBV10-3 and TRBJ1-2; 7 nucleotides line up with TRBD1. Germline CDR1 and CDR2: ENHRY and SYGVKD. The CDR3 length is 14 residues. J was trimmed by 4 bases and V by 2 bases; bases with no gene match: 4. CDR3 sequence reads: CAISEGDSFYGYTF. The CDR3 DNA reads TGTGCCATCAGTGAGGGGGACAGCTTCTATGGCTACACCTTC.

The J gene is TRBJ1-1, the V gene TRBV19, with TRBD1 matching over 8 bases. The V gene end was trimmed by 3 bases and the J gene end by 5 bases; junction bases not matched to a gene: 5. Germline lookup yields CDR1 LNHDA and CDR2 SQIVND (reference sequence). This CDR3 has 14 residues. DNA of the CDR3: TGTGCCAGTAGTATCTCAGGGGGCCGGACTGAAGCTTTCTTT. Protein product: CASSISGGRTEAFF.

This clonotype was found many times. The chain has TRBV25-1 and TRBJ2-7; D gene uncertain. The CDR3 loop spans 14 amino acids. The V gene lost 3 bases and the J gene lost 6 bases, with 15 bases spanning the gap. The germline CDR1 and CDR2 sequences are MGHDK and SYGVNS. The CDR3, as DNA: TGTGCCAGCAGTGACCAGGAGATCTCGGTCGAGCAGTACTTC. Its translation: CASSDQEISVEQYF.

This clonotype was seen ten or more times. V is TRBV11-2 and J is TRBJ2-1, with 11 bases matching TRBD2. The length of the CDR3 is 18 residues. The V gene's germline CDR1 is SGHAT and CDR2 FQNNGV. The ends lost 1 base at V and 4 bases at J; junction bases unmatched: 9. The CDR3 loop is CASSLVSSGTSGYNEQFF. The DNA of the CDR3 is TGTGCCAGCAGCTTAGTTTCTTCGGGGACTAGCGGATACAATGAGCAGTTCTTC. Complete variable domain (other parts from reference TRBV11-2 and TRBJ2-1): EAGVAQSPRYKIIEKRQSVAFWCNPISGHATLYWYQQILGQGPKLLIQFQNNGVVDDSQLPKDRFSAERLKGVDSTLKIQPAKLEDSAVYLCASSLVSSGTSGYNEQFFGPGTRLTVL.

This chain links TRBV11-2 with TRBJ1-3; D gene uncertain. CDR3 length: 15 residues. CDR1 is SGHAT and CDR2 is FQNNGV in the germline V gene. Trimming removed 5 bases from V and 0 bases from J, with 11 bases in between. The CDR3 region is CASSAPILSGNTIYF. The CDR3 coding sequence is TGTGCCAGCAGCGCGCCGATACTCTCTGGAAACACCATATATTTT.

The V and J genes are TRBV7-6 and TRBJ2-3; no definite D call. This CDR3 region has 11 residues. Germline CDR1 is SGHVS and CDR2 is FNYEAQ. Trimming cost V 8 bases and J 2 bases, with 5 bases left between them. The CDR3 bases are TGTGCCAGCGACTCCACAGATACGCAGTATTTT. It specifies CASDSTDTQYF.

This clonotype was seen only a few times. The V gene is TRBV7-9, the J gene TRBJ2-7, with D unclear. Germline CDR1 is SEHNR and CDR2 is FQNEAQ (reference sequence). The V gene lost 5 bases and the J gene lost 4 bases, with 9 bases spanning the gap. The CDR3 has 12 residues. CDR3 residues: CASSLKVYEQYF. CDR3 nucleotide sequence: TGTGCCAGCAGCCTGAAAGTTTACGAGCAGTACTTC. The whole variable domain, remainder taken from reference TRBV7-9 and TRBJ2-7, is DTGVSQNPRHKITKRGQNVTFRCDPISEHNRLYWYRQTLGQGPEFLTYFQNEAQLEKSRLLSDRFSAERPKGSFSTLEIQRTEQGDSAMYLCASSLKVYEQYFGPGTRLTVT.

This clonotype has a count of ten or more. This chain uses TRBV4-3 with TRBJ2-1, with TRBD1 matching 9 bases. V lost 3 bases and J lost 10; bases outside the gene matches: 10. CDR3 length equals 15 residues. The germline V gene has CDR1 LGHNA and CDR2 YSLEER. This chain's CDR3 is CASSQTDRGVGEQFF. CDR3 sequence (DNA): TGCGCCAGCAGCCAGACGGACAGGGGAGTAGGGGAGCAGTTCTTC.

The chain recombines TRBV19 with TRBJ2-6; tentatively, D is TRBD1 (6 bases). Germline CDR1 LNHDA, CDR2 SQIVND (reference sequence). The germline V and J ends were trimmed by 6 bases and 1 base, with 16 bases remaining between them. The CDR3 is 17 residues long. The CDR3 DNA reads TGTGCCAGTAGGGTGGGCAGGGGAAATTCTGGGGCCAACGTCCTGACTTTC. Protein product: CASRVGRGNSGANVLTF.

J is TRBJ2-7 and V is TRBV7-8, with 12 bases aligning to TRBD2. V shed 5 bases and J 7 bases; nucleotides not matched to a gene: 12. Germline CDR1 is SGHVS and CDR2 is FQNEAQ. This CDR3 region has 16 residues. The CDR3 region has the DNA TGTGCCAGCAGCCCTCGGACTAGCGGGATGATTGGGGAGCAGTACTTC. It is translated as CASSPRTSGMIGEQYF.